One and the same sample provided the 11 T cell receptor beta chains below, sequenced in a study of shared clonotypes between healthy human individuals. Assay: immunoSEQ multiplex PCR; the TCRdb copy retains only in-frame clones and omits some. This sample yields 550,000 to 800,000 clones, of which 90% are seen a single time; approximately 35% belongs to the top ten. Sequenced material: memory CD8+ T cells from PBMCs. Documented subset: CD45RO+ cells pooled with CCR7-negative TemRA cells. The receptors stem from a man aged 18 to 35 in good health. Some clones in this sample may be carry-over from other donors' samples.

V and J are TRBV28 and TRBJ2-3, with TRBD1 identical over 8 bases. The CDR3 runs 16 residues. Trimming at V came to 4 bases and at J to 6 bases, leaving 12 bases not matched to a gene. Germline lookup yields CDR1 MDHEN and CDR2 SYDVKM. CDR3 in amino acids: CASSSPTQGARDTQYF. The CDR3 region has the DNA TGTGCCAGCAGTTCCCCAACGCAGGGGGCGCGGGATACGCAGTATTTT.

The rearrangement joins TRBV10-3 to TRBJ1-1; D is possibly TRBD1 (6 bases). There are 14 residues in the CDR3. V was cut by 5 bases and J by 1 base, with 11 bases left in between. Germline CDR1 and CDR2: ENHRY and SYGVKD. The CDR3 here is CAISRGGGNTEAFF. The DNA for the CDR3 is TGTGCCATCAGTAGAGGGGGAGGGAACACTGAAGCTTTCTTT.

This rearrangement joins TRBV14 to TRBJ1-2, with D possibly TRBD1 on 5 matching bases. V lost 1 base and J lost 4, with 10 bases in between. CDR1 and CDR2 from the germline V gene are SGHDN and FVKESK. The CDR3 covers 14 residues. CDR3 sequence reads: CASSQVSGTYGYTF. Written as DNA, the CDR3 is TGTGCCAGCAGCCAAGTTTCAGGGACCTATGGCTACACCTTC.

This chain connects TRBV7-7 to TRBJ2-1; D is unclear. CDR3 length: 13 residues. V shed 3 bases and J shed 10 bases, with 13 bases lying between them. Germline CDR1 SSHAT, CDR2 FNYEAQ (reference sequence). The CDR3 reads CASSLGPTLEQFF. As DNA, the CDR3 is TGTGCCAGCAGCTTGGGTCCTACCTTAGAGCAGTTCTTC. The full variable domain, completed using reference TRBV7-7 and TRBJ2-1, is GAGVSQSPRYKVTKRGQDVTLRCDPISSHATLYWYQQALGQGPEFLTYFNYEAQPDKSGLPSDRFSAERPEGSISTLTIQRTEQRDSAMYRCASSLGPTLEQFFGPGTRLTVL.

This chain links TRBV7-9 with TRBJ2-7; 7 bases fit TRBD2. Trimming removed 1 base from V and 2 bases from J; junction bases left unmatched: 11. Germline V gives CDR1 SEHNR, CDR2 FQNEAQ (reference sequence). The CDR3 covers 17 residues. Written as DNA, the CDR3 is TGTGCCAGCAGCTTAGGTGGGGAGGGGCGAGATGCCTACGAGCAGTACTTC. This gives the protein CASSLGGEGRDAYEQYF.

The rearrangement joins TRBV6-1 to TRBJ2-7; D is perhaps TRBD2 (7 bases). V was shortened by 1 base and J by 3 bases, with 13 bases between the two germline ends. CDR3 length: 15 amino acids. Germline assignment: CDR1 MNHNS and CDR2 SASEGT. CDR3 DNA sequence: TGTGCCAGCAGTGAAGTTAGGGGGGGATACTACGAGCAGTACTTC. Its translation: CASSEVRGGYYEQYF.

With respect to this clone: A junction end diverges from the germline sequence, so it may reflect a read error. The rearrangement joins TRBV29-1 to TRBJ2-7; 7 bases line up with TRBD1. CDR1 and CDR2 from the germline V gene are SQVTM and ANQGSEA. The CDR3 has 13 amino acids. This chain's CDR3 is CSVEGTDTYEQYF. In DNA form, the CDR3 reads TGCAGCGTGGAAGGGACAGATACCTACGAGCAGTACTTC.

This chain joins TRBV14 and TRBJ1-2; D is uncertain. Germline CDR1 is SGHDN and CDR2 is FVKESK. The CDR3 has 14 amino acids. V was clipped by 1 base and J by 3 bases, with 9 bases between them. The CDR3 spells CASSQGRGYYGYTF. The CDR3 coding sequence is TGTGCCAGCAGCCAAGGAAGAGGCTACTATGGCTACACCTTC.

The sample holds one count of this clone. This CDR3 is missing its conserved last phenylalanine or tryptophan, likely due to a read error. The DNA is omitted, as the CDR3 cannot be located on it reliably, and the CDR3 follows TCRdb's listing. The chain is built from TRBV21-1 and TRBJ2-7; whether TRBD2, the table's D call, matches the DNA was not checked. TRBV21-1 counts as a pseudogene. The CDR3 region is 11 residues in length, termini included. CDR3 amino acids: CASSKVSRRGT.

The chain couples TRBV7-9 to TRBJ2-7; tentatively, D is TRBD1 (5 bases). Trimming took off 1 base at V and 0 bases at J, with 10 bases between the two ends. The CDR3 length is 15 residues. Germline loops: CDR1 SEHNR, CDR2 FQNEAQ (reference sequence). In nucleotides, the CDR3 is TGTGCCAGCAGCTTAGATATAGGGGCCTCCTACGAGCAGTACTTC. Amino acids: CASSLDIGASYEQYF.

The V and J genes are TRBV6-5 and TRBJ2-5; a possible D gene is TRBD2 (6 bases). Germline CDR1 is MNHEY and CDR2 is SVGAGI. The V and J ends lost 6 bases and 2 bases respectively, with 16 bases between them. The CDR3 spans 15 residues. CDR3 bases: TGTGCCAGCAGCCTTGATACTAGCAGACAAGAGACCCAGTACTTC. Its translation is CASSLDTSRQETQYF.